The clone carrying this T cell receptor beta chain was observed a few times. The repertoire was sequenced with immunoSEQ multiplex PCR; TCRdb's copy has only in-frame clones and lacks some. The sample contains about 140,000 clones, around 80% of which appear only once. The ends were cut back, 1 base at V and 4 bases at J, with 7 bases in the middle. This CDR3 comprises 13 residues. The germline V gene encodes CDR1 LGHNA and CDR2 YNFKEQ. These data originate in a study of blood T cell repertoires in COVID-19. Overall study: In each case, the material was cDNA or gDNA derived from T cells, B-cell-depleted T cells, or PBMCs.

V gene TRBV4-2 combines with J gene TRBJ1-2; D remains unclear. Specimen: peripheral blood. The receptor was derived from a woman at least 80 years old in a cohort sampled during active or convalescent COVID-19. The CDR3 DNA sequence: TGTGCCAGCAGCCAAGTAGAAGTCTATGGCTACACCTTC. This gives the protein CASSQVEVYGYTF.